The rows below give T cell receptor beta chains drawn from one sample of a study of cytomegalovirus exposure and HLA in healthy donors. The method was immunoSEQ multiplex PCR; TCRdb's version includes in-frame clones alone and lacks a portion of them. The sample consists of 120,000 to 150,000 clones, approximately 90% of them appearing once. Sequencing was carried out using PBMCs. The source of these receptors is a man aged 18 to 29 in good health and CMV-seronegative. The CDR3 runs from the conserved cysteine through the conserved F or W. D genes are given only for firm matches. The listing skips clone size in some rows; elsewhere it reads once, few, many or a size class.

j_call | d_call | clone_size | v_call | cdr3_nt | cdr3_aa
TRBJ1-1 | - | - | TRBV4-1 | TGCGCCAGCAGCCTGTATACTGAAGCTTTCTTT | CASSLYTEAFF
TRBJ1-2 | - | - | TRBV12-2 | TGTGCAAGTCGCTTAGCTGCCAGGGGGCGCTTCGGTTGCGGCTACACCTTC | CASRLAARGRFGCGYTF
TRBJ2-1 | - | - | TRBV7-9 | TGTGCCAGCAGCTTATGGGAGGCCGGGGCAAATGAGCAGTTCTTC | CASSLWEAGANEQFF
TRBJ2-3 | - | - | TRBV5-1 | TGCGCCAGCAGCTTGGACGGGGGATCCACAGATACGCAGTATTTT | CASSLDGGSTDTQYF
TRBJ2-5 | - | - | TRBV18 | TGTGCCAGCTCACCAGGGCTAGCCCAAGAGACCCAGTACTTC | CASSPGLAQETQYF
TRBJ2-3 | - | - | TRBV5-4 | TGTGCCAGCAGCTCACGGGACACAGATACGCAGTATTTT | CASSSRDTDTQYF
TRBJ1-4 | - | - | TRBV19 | TGTGCCAGTAGTACCTCAAGAGCAACTAATGAAAAACTGTTTTTT | CASSTSRATNEKLFF
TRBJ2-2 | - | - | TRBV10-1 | TGCGCCAGCAGTAAGCGCAACACCGGGGAGCTGTTTTTT | CASSKRNTGELFF
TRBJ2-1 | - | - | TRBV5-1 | TGCGCCAGCAGCTCAGGGCTGAGCTCCTACAATGAGCAGTTCTTC | CASSSGLSSYNEQFF
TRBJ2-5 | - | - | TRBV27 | TGTGCCAGCAGTTTCAGGGAGACCCAGTACTTC | CASSFRETQYF
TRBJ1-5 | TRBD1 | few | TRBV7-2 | TGTGCCAGCAGCCTAAGGGGGCGCGAACAGCCCCAGCATTTT | CASSLRGREQPQHF
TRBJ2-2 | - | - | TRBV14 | TGTGCCAGCAGCCAAGGGACACCCAACACCGGGGAGCTGTTTTTT | CASSQGTPNTGELFF
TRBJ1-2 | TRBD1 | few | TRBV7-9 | TGTGCCAGCAGCCTAAGAGAAGGGACAGGGTGGGCTAACTATGGCTACACCTTC | CASSLREGTGWANYGYTF
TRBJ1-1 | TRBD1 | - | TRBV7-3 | TGTGCCAGCAGCTTAAACCCCCAGGGGGCATCTGAAGCTTTCTTT | CASSLNPQGASEAFF
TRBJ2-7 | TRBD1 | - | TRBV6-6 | TGTGCCAGCAGTCATTGGACAGGGGGCGTCTACGAGCAGTACTTC | CASSHWTGGVYEQYF
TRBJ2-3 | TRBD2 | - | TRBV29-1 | TGCAGCGTTGGGTCGGCGGGAGTCACAGATACGCAGTATTTT | CSVGSAGVTDTQYF
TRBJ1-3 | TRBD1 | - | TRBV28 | TGTGCCACGACCTCACAGGGGAGTGTATGGGGTGCGGACACCATATATTTT | CATTSQGSVWGADTIYF